Reported below is one T cell receptor beta chain. What it binds is unknown. This sample was taken from a study of shared clonotypes between healthy human individuals. The overall study: Every donor yielded three CD4 naive, three CD4 memory, two CD8 naive and one CD8 memory plate.

TCRdb's copy holds only in-frame clones and misses some; the assay was immunoSEQ multiplex PCR. Of over a million clones in the sample, over 95% were seen once. Points from the study as a whole: Sorted-subset sequencing, rarefaction showed, was incomplete despite large depth.

Germline V gene sequence: CDR1 LNHDA, CDR2 SQIVND (reference sequence). CDR3 size: 16 residues. Trimming cost V 5 bases and J 7 bases; bases outside gene matches: 10. This receptor was obtained from a young man in good health. The J gene is TRBJ2-2, the V gene TRBV19; 10 positions agree with TRBD2. Sequences were obtained from naive CD4+ T cells sorted from blood. Subset in this sample: CD45RA+ positively selected. The CDR3 loop reads CASSATGTSVVGELFF. The DNA for the CDR3 is TGTGCCAGTAGTGCAACCGGGACTAGCGTGGTCGGGGAGCTGTTTTTT.